This T cell receptor (beta chain) was recorded in a study of early T cells in non-severe SARS-CoV-2 infection. Study details: Chains were unpaired, as sequencing was done on bulk RNA from unsorted whole blood. Study outcomes and limitations: Private and CD4 specificities were missed by VDJdb matching, which favored anti-spike CD8 responses.

This CDR3 region has 14 residues. Trimming left V 5 bases short and J 8 bases short, with 19 bases between. Germline CDR1 DFQATT, CDR2 SNEGSKA (reference sequence). Individual cDNA molecules each received unique molecular identifiers attached to them. TCRdb used MiXCR to reprocess the 5' RACE reads, holding one entry per CDR3 protein. This table holds over 60,000 distinct CDR3 sequences, around 9.1% found once. Turning to this clonotype: Its antigen is not known.

This chain links TRBV20-1 with TRBJ2-1; the D gene is possibly TRBD2 (7 bases). This receptor was obtained from an adult who was a healthcare worker with PCR-confirmed SARS-CoV-2 infection or an uninfected control (not recorded which). Sequenced here: whole blood, sampled at baseline. The chain's CDR3 is CSAGEHRGAYEQFF. The CDR3, as DNA: TGCAGTGCTGGGGAGCACCGGGGGGCCTATGAGCAGTTCTTC.